This section outlines one TCR beta chain sequence together with its context. The sample originates from a study of T cell changes during pregnancy in multiple sclerosis. Libraries were prepared by immunoSEQ multiplex PCR; TCRdb keeps only in-frame clonotypes and omits some of them. Of around 69,000 clones in the sample, almost 95% were seen once. The CDR3 consists of 15 residues. From germline, CDR1 is SNHLY and CDR2 FYNNEI. V shed 7 bases, J shed 3 bases, and the junction held 5 bases outside the gene matches. Sequencing was performed on peripheral blood, taken in the third trimester of pregnancy. This clonotype was sampled from a female donor in good health, enrolled as a control in a pregnancy study. This sequence joins TRBV2 and TRBJ2-5; TRBD2 agrees at 13 bases. CDR3 in DNA: TGTGCCAGCACCGCCGGGACTAGCGGGAAAGAGACCCAGTACTTC. Translating gives CASTAGTSGKETQYF.